The T cell receptor (beta chain) described here comes from a study of Ad26.COV2.S vaccination and SARS-CoV-2 variants. The wider study: The vaccine Ad26.COV2.S was put into the muscle once, or twice with 56 days between. General study points: Responses of spike-specific T cells (both CD8+ and CD4+) reportedly showed substantial breadth after vaccination. The study found higher spike-specific TCR breadth in vaccine than placebo recipients.

Concerning this clone itself: The antigen remains undetermined.

The treatment was: around 19 received Ad26.COV2.S at low or high dose, single or two shots; about 5 received placebo; per-sample allocation not given. Sample collection was performed on day 63 after the first vaccine or placebo injection. The method was immunoSEQ multiplex PCR; TCRdb's version includes in-frame clones alone and lacks a portion of them. This table has approximately 400,000 clones, under 90% appearing once. Germline CDR1 LGHNA, CDR2 YNFKEQ. This CDR3 has 16 residues. Trimming stripped 1 base from V and 8 bases from J, with 20 bases between. Source: peripheral blood, taken in a trial of Ad26.COV2.S vaccine versus placebo. The TCR sequence derives from a person between 18 and 65 years old who received the Ad26.COV2.S COVID-19 vaccine or a placebo. The chain carries TRBV4-2 and TRBJ1-2; D ambiguous. CDR3 in DNA: TGTGCCAGCAGCCAAGTTTATTTCGGCCCCAGGTGGGGCTACACCTTC. It specifies CASSQVYFGPRWGYTF.